The 27 T cell receptor beta chains reported below all come from one sample, sequenced in a study of post-analysis software for immune sequencing data. Their specific antigens are unknown. Study conclusions and caveats: Patients carried roughly 5 TRBV segments more frequently than controls did, and TRBV5-6, TRBV5-1 and TRBV20-1 were among them.

Libraries were made from TCR beta cDNA, and they carried unique molecular identifiers. TCRdb independently ran MiXCR on the PCR reads; one entry per CDR3 protein. The sample records about 820,000 distinct CDR3 sequences, approximately 57% being singletons. The specimen sequenced was blood. The source is a girl aged 5-17 years with multiple sclerosis.

This clonotype was seen a few times. One junction end disagrees with the germline gene, perhaps due to a read error. The chain joins TRBV6-4 to TRBJ2-2; D is perhaps TRBD1 (6 bases). The CDR3 is 14 amino acids. Germline V gene data show CDR1 as MRHNA and CDR2 as SNTAGT. The CDR3 bases are TGTGCCAGCAGTGACTCGGACAGCACCGGGGAGCCGTTTTTT. It yields the protein CASSDSDSTGEPFF.

This clonotype was detected once. The chain joins TRBV6-5 to TRBJ1-2; 9 bases match TRBD1. The CDR3 runs 15 residues. Germline V gives CDR1 MNHEY, CDR2 SVGAGI. V gave up 2 bases and J gave up 4 bases; unmatched junction bases: 5. The chain's CDR3 is CASSYGGQGSYGYTF. The CDR3 nucleotides are TGTGCCAGCAGTTACGGGGGACAGGGTAGCTATGGCTACACCTTC.

The V and J genes are TRBV5-6 and TRBJ1-5; no clear D gene. Germline V gene sequence: CDR1 SGHDT, CDR2 YYEEEE. The V end lost 4 bases, the J end lost 5 bases, and 16 bases lay between the germline ends. The CDR3 has 15 amino acids. CDR3 DNA sequence: TGTGCCAGCAGCCTCTACTCCGGAAGTGATCAGCCCCAGCATTTT. Encoded protein: CASSLYSGSDQPQHF.

V and J are TRBV7-9 and TRBJ1-2; the D is unclear. The V gene lost 4 bases and the J gene lost 8 bases, with 8 bases spanning the gap. The CDR3 contains 11 residues. Looked up from germline, CDR1 is SEHNR and CDR2 is FQNEAQ (reference sequence). CDR3 in amino acids: CASSWPLGYTF. The DNA for the CDR3 is TGTGCCAGCAGCTGGCCCCTCGGCTACACCTTC.

J is TRBJ1-2 and V is TRBV29-1, with no clear D. Trimming removed 7 bases at V and 2 bases at J, with 8 bases between. Germline V gene lookup returns CDR1 SQVTM and CDR2 ANQGSEA. The CDR3 consists of 11 residues. CDR3 sequence reads: CSATVNYGYTF. Here the CDR3 DNA reads TGCAGCGCAACAGTAAACTATGGCTACACCTTC.

This clonotype was found a few times. DNA for the CDR3: TGCGCCAGCAGCACCGACAGGGGGCGCGGGGAGACCCAGTACTTC. Translating it yields CASSTDRGRGETQYF. V gene TRBV5-1 combines with J gene TRBJ2-5; 10 bases are shared with TRBD1. The CDR3 sequence is 15 residues long. Germline V gives CDR1 SGHRS, CDR2 YFSETQ. V lost 4 bases to trimming and J lost 5 bases; unmatched junction nucleotides: 8.

This clonotype turned up a few times. The chain carries TRBV29-1 and TRBJ1-1; TRBD1 might be the D (6 bases). This CDR3 spans 14 amino acids. The germline V gene encodes CDR1 SQVTM and CDR2 ANQGSEA. V shed 6 bases and J shed 0 bases, with 14 bases lying between them. The CDR3 reads CSVLLGDMNTEAFF. Here the CDR3 DNA reads TGCAGCGTCCTCTTGGGGGACATGAACACTGAAGCTTTCTTT.

This clonotype was seen more than once but under ten times. The V and J genes are TRBV14 and TRBJ2-7; 10 positions match TRBD1. Germline CDR1 and CDR2: SGHDN and FVKESK. CDR3 length: 14 residues. V gave up 5 bases and J gave up 5 bases; unmatched junction bases: 6. CDR3 sequence: CASSFRTGGDEQYF. The CDR3 nucleotides are TGTGCCAGCAGCTTCAGGACAGGGGGTGACGAGCAGTACTTC.

The rearrangement uses TRBV2 and TRBJ2-7, with D hard to call. The CDR3 extends over 15 amino acids. Germline V CDR1 and CDR2: SNHLY, FYNNEI. V was trimmed by 7 bases and J by 0 bases, leaving 16 bases between them. CDR3 nucleotide sequence: TGTGCCAGCACCCGGACGCCTATAAGCTCCTACGAGCAGTACTTC. Translated, it gives CASTRTPISSYEQYF.

A few counts support this clonotype. The chain links TRBV5-1 to TRBJ2-5; 7 bases are a match to TRBD1. This CDR3 is built from 14 residues. J gave up 3 bases and V 1 base, and 3 bases lay outside the gene matches. The V gene's germline CDR1 is SGHRS and CDR2 YFSETQ. CDR3: CASSLTGDEETQYF. The CDR3 DNA reads TGCGCCAGCAGCTTGACAGGGGATGAAGAGACCCAGTACTTC.

V usage is TRBV6-4 and J usage is TRBJ2-3; TRBD1 might be the D (6 bases). This CDR3 is 15 amino acids long. Trimming took 4 bases from V and 4 from J, leaving 15 bases between them. Germline V gene sequence: CDR1 MRHNA, CDR2 SNTAGT. In DNA form, the CDR3 reads TGTGCCAGCAGTGCCGCGGCAGGGGTGGCAGATACGCAGTATTTT. Amino acids: CASSAAAGVADTQYF.

The chain joins TRBV7-9 to TRBJ2-5, with D uncertain. Germline V lookup: CDR1 SEHNR, CDR2 FQNEAQ (reference sequence). This CDR3 contains 15 residues. V lost 2 bases and J lost 4, with 14 bases in between. As DNA, the CDR3 is TGTGCCAGCAGCTTAAGCCCCCCACACGGAGAGACCCAGTACTTC. Translation: CASSLSPPHGETQYF.

There are a few counts of this clonotype. The V gene is TRBV18, the J gene TRBJ2-7; 9 nucleotides match TRBD1. The J call is doubtful: the DNA matches TRBJ2-1 better. The CDR3 has 20 amino acids. Germline V gene sequence: CDR1 KGHSH, CDR2 LQKENI. The CDR3 DNA reads TGTGCCAGCTCACCACCTAGAGGTCCCGGGACAGGGTTGCCTTCCTACGAGCAGTTCTTC. Translating gives CASSPPRGPGTGLPSYEQFF.

This clonotype was found many times. CDR3 DNA: TGTGCCAGCAGTTACTCGATAGCCCGGGATGAGCAGTTCTTC. Protein: CASSYSIARDEQFF. The chain carries TRBV6-5 and TRBJ2-1; D ambiguous. There are 14 residues in the CDR3. Trimming took off 0 bases at V and 8 bases at J, with 11 bases between the two ends. The germline CDR1 and CDR2 sequences are MNHEY and SVGAGI.

The rearrangement uses TRBV4-1 and TRBJ1-2, with TRBD1 as a possible D gene (5 bases). Per germline, CDR1 MGHRA and CDR2 YSYEKL. This CDR3 has 18 amino acids. Trimming removed 1 base from V and 1 base from J, with 19 bases in between. The CDR3 DNA follows: TGCGCCAGCAGCCAAGTTTTTATTCGTTACGACAGTAACTATGGCTACACCTTC. Translation: CASSQVFIRYDSNYGYTF.

The CDR3 nucleotides read TGTGCCAGCAGTGGCAGTAGTGGCTACACCTTC. This translates into CASSGSSGYTF. V gene TRBV2 combines with J gene TRBJ1-2; D is undetermined. Germline assignment: CDR1 SNHLY and CDR2 FYNNEI. V was clipped by 4 bases and J by 7 bases, with 7 bases between them. The CDR3 consists of 11 residues.

V usage is TRBV3-1 and J usage is TRBJ2-4; the D is unclear. TRBJ2-7 explains the end of the DNA better; the J call may be wrong. The CDR3 loop spans 12 amino acids. Germline assignment: CDR1 LGHDT and CDR2 YNNKEL (reference sequence). CDR3 sequence reads: CASSRTPHEQYF. DNA for the CDR3: TGTGCCAGCAGCCGAACCCCCCACGAGCAGTACTTC.

This clonotype has only a few counts. The chain carries TRBV12-5 and TRBJ2-7, with D possibly being TRBD1 or TRBD2 (6 bases each). The V gene's germline CDR1 is LGHNT and CDR2 FRNRAP. The CDR3 is 16 residues long. Trimming took off 7 bases at V and 2 bases at J, with 21 bases between the two ends. CDR3 sequence (DNA): TGTGCTAGTGCCCTAAAGGGGGGCCTACGCCCCTACGAGCAGTACTTC. Amino acids: CASALKGGLRPYEQYF.

This clonotype was observed many times. The chain uses TRBV12-3 or TRBV12-4 and TRBJ1-5; 7 nucleotides line up with TRBD1. Unmatched junction bases numbered 3, after V lost 5 bases and J lost 2 bases. The CDR3 runs to 14 residues. In nucleotides, the CDR3 is TGTGCCAGCAGTCGCGACAGGGGCAATCAGCCCCAGCATTTT. It is translated as CASSRDRGNQPQHF.

This rearrangement joins TRBV20-1 to TRBJ2-7; D remains unclear. With 1 base removed from V and 6 bases from J, the gap between germline ends came to 10 bases. CDR3 size: 12 residues. Per the germline V gene, CDR1 is DFQATT and CDR2 is SNEGSKA (reference sequence). This chain's CDR3 is CSARAKGREQYF. Written as DNA, the CDR3 is TGCAGTGCTAGAGCCAAGGGCCGCGAGCAGTACTTC.

The chain has TRBV19 and TRBJ2-3, with D possibly TRBD1 on 6 matching bases. Trimming shortened V by 6 bases and J by 1 base, and 14 bases separated the two germline ends. Looked up from germline, CDR1 is LNHDA and CDR2 is SQIVND (reference sequence). The CDR3 length is 15 residues. The chain's CDR3 is CASSTGTLRTDTQYF. CDR3 coding DNA: TGTGCCAGTAGCACCGGGACACTTCGCACAGATACGCAGTATTTT. Combining the CDR3 with reference TRBV19 and TRBJ2-3 gives the whole variable domain DGGITQSPKYLFRKEGQNVTLSCEQNLNHDAMYWYRQDPGQGLRLIYYSQIVNDFQKGDIAEGYSVSREKKESFPLTVTSAQKNPTAFYLCASSTGTLRTDTQYFGPGTRLTVL.

This chain joins TRBV29-1 and TRBJ2-1, with 7 bases lining up with TRBD1. Germline V gene lookup returns CDR1 SQVTM and CDR2 ANQGSEA. The CDR3 sequence is 14 residues long. Trimming removed 6 bases from V and 4 bases from J; junction bases left unmatched: 9. CDR3 in DNA: TGCAGCGTAGGACAGGAGGAAACTTACAATGAGCAGTTCTTC. It translates to CSVGQEETYNEQFF.

The gene calls are TRBV29-1 and TRBJ2-3; 10 bases match TRBD2. Germline trimming cut 4 bases from V and 5 bases from J; bases unmatched to any gene: 3. The CDR3 length is 13 residues. Germline CDR1 and CDR2: SQVTM and ANQGSEA. CDR3 sequence: CSVGRTSGDTQYF. CDR3 coding DNA: TGCAGCGTTGGGAGGACTAGCGGAGATACGCAGTATTTT.

The chain uses TRBV6-6 and TRBJ2-5; D is unclear. The tail of the sequence fits TRBJ2-7 better, so the J call may be wrong. The CDR3 sequence is 11 residues long. Per the germline V gene, CDR1 is MNHNY and CDR2 is SVGAGI (reference sequence). In DNA, the CDR3 is TGTGCCAGCCAAAGCACCTACGAGCAGTACTTC. It is translated as CASQSTYEQYF.

The CDR3 DNA sequence: TGCAGCGTTGAAGCTTACGGGACAGGGGTCTACGAGCAGTACTTC. Protein product: CSVEAYGTGVYEQYF. This chain connects TRBV29-1 to TRBJ2-7; 10 nucleotides align to TRBD1. The V gene's germline CDR1 is SQVTM and CDR2 ANQGSEA. This CDR3 comprises 15 residues. The J segment lost 3 bases and the V segment lost 1 base, leaving 6 bases of the junction unmatched.

This clonotype was counted between two and nine times. V gene TRBV25-1 combines with J gene TRBJ2-4; TRBD1 agrees at 7 bases. The germline CDR1 and CDR2 sequences are MGHDK and SYGVNS. Trimming at V came to 5 bases and at J to 13 bases, leaving 11 bases not matched to a gene. The CDR3 sequence is 13 residues long. The CDR3 protein is CASSPGQYQEQYF. CDR3 DNA sequence: TGTGCCAGCAGTCCGGGACAGTACCAGGAGCAGTACTTC.

The chain links TRBV29-1 to TRBJ1-1; D unresolved. Trimming stripped 5 bases from V and 8 bases from J, with 12 bases between. Looked up from germline, CDR1 is SQVTM and CDR2 is ANQGSEA. This CDR3 comprises 11 residues. CDR3 DNA sequence: TGCAGCGTTAGGGCCGCGAGGGAAGCTTTCTTT. It is translated as CSVRAAREAFF. Based on the CDR3 plus reference TRBV29-1 and TRBJ1-1, the full variable domain is SAVISQKPSRDICQRGTSLTIQCQVDSQVTMMFWYRQQPGQSLTLIATANQGSEATYESGFVIDKFPISRPNLTFSTLTVSNMSPEDSSIYLCSVRAAREAFFGQGTRLTVV.